This is a list of T cell receptor beta chains from one sample in a study of early T cells in non-severe SARS-CoV-2 infection. TCRdb called the 5' RACE reads again in MiXCR, with one record for every CDR3 protein. The sample lists approximately 64,000 distinct CDR3 sequences, around 20% occurring once. The source material was whole blood, sampled at baseline. These receptors all stem from an adult who was a healthcare worker with PCR-confirmed SARS-CoV-2 infection or an uninfected control (not recorded which). The CDR3 runs from the conserved cysteine through the conserved F or W. Fields, in order: clone size, V gene, D gene, J gene, CDR3 length, CDR3 DNA, CDR3 protein. A D gene is named only where the DNA matches it firmly. Size is omitted from some rows. Given values are once, few, many or a class for expanded clones.

clone_size: -
v_call: TRBV20-1
d_call: -
j_call: TRBJ2-7
cdr3_length: 13
cdr3_nt: TGCAGTGCTAGGTTAAGCGGGTCCTACGAGCAGTACTTC
cdr3_aa: CSARLSGSYEQYF

clone_size: few
v_call: TRBV18
d_call: -
j_call: TRBJ2-6
cdr3_length: 14
cdr3_nt: TGTGCCAGCTCTGGGGACTCTGGGGCCAACGTCCTGACTTTC
cdr3_aa: CASSGDSGANVLTF

clone_size: few
v_call: TRBV27
d_call: TRBD1
j_call: TRBJ1-1
cdr3_length: 14
cdr3_nt: TGTGCCAGCAACCGACAGGGACCGAACACTGAAGCTTTCTTT
cdr3_aa: CASNRQGPNTEAFF

clone_size: few
v_call: TRBV5-1
d_call: -
j_call: TRBJ1-5
cdr3_length: 16
cdr3_nt: TGCGCCAGCAGCCTGGGACCGACAGGCAGCAATCAGCCCCAGCATTTT
cdr3_aa: CASSLGPTGSNQPQHF

clone_size: -
v_call: TRBV7-6
d_call: TRBD2
j_call: TRBJ2-1
cdr3_length: 17
cdr3_nt: TGTGCCAGCAGCAACCGACTAGCGGGGGGTTCCTACAATGAGCAGTTCTTC
cdr3_aa: CASSNRLAGGSYNEQFF

clone_size: -
v_call: TRBV7-8
d_call: -
j_call: TRBJ1-2
cdr3_length: 12
cdr3_nt: TGTGCCAGCAGCACGGGGGGGGCTGGCTACACCTTC
cdr3_aa: CASSTGGAGYTF

clone_size: -
v_call: TRBV2
d_call: -
j_call: TRBJ2-3
cdr3_length: 14
cdr3_nt: TGTGCCAGCAGAGGGCCAGCTAGCACAGATACGCAGTATTTT
cdr3_aa: CASRGPASTDTQYF

clone_size: -
v_call: TRBV18
d_call: -
j_call: TRBJ1-5
cdr3_length: 13
cdr3_nt: TGTGCCAGCTCAGACAGGAGCAATCAGCCCCAGCATTTT
cdr3_aa: CASSDRSNQPQHF

clone_size: -
v_call: TRBV12-3/TRBV12-4
d_call: -
j_call: TRBJ2-3
cdr3_length: 15
cdr3_nt: TGTGCCAGCAGTTTTAGCGGCGTTTACACAGATACGCAGTATTTT
cdr3_aa: CASSFSGVYTDTQYF

clone_size: -
v_call: TRBV6-6
d_call: -
j_call: TRBJ1-5
cdr3_length: 14
cdr3_nt: TGTGCCAGCAGCTACGACAGGAGCTACCAGCCCCAGCATTTT
cdr3_aa: CASSYDRSYQPQHF